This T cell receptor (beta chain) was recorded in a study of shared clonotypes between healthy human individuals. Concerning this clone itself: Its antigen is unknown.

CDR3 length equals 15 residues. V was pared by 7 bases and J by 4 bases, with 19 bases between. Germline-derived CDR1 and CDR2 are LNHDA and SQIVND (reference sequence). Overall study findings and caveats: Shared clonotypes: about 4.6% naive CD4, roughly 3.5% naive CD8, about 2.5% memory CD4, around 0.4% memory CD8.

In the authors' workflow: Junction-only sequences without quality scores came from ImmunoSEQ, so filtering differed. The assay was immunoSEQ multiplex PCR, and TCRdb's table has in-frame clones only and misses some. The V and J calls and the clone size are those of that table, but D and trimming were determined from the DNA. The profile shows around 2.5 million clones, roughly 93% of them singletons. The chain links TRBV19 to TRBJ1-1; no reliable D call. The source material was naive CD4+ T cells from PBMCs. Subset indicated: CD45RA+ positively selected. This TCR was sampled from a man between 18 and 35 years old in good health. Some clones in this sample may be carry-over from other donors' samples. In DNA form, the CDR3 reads TGTGCCAGTACCTCCTCGGCCACCGGGAGCACTGAAGCTTTCTTT. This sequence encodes CASTSSATGSTEAFF.